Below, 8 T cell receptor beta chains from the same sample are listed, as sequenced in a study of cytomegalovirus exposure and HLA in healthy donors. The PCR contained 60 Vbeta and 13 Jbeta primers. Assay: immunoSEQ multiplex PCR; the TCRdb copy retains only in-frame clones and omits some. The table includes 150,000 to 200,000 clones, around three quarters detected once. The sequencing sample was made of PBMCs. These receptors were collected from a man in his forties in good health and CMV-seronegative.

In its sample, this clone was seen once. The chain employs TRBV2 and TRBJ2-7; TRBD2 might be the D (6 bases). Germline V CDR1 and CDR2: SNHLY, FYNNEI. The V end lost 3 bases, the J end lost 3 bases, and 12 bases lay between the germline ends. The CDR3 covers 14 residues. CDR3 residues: CASSDRLAVYEQYV. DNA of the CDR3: TGTGCCAGCAGTGATCGGTTAGCGGTCTACGAGCAGTACGTC.

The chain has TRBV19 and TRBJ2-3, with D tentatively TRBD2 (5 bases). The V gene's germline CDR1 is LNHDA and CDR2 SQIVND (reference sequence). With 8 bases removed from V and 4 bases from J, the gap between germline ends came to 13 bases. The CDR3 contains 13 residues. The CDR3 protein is CASSLRAADTQYF. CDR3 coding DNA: TGTGCCAGTTCGTTGCGGGCTGCAGATACGCAGTATTTT.

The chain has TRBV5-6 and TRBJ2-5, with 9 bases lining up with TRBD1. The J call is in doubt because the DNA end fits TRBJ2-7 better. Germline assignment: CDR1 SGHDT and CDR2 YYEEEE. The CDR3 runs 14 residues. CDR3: CASSFGTGTYEQYF. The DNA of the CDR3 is TGTGCCAGCAGCTTTGGGACAGGGACCTACGAGCAGTACTTC.

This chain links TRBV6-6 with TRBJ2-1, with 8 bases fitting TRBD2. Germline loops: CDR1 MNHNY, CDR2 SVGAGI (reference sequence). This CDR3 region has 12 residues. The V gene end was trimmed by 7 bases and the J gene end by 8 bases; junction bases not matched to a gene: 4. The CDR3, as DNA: TGTGCCAGCACCCAAGCGGGGGATGAGCAGTTCTTC. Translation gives CASTQAGDEQFF.

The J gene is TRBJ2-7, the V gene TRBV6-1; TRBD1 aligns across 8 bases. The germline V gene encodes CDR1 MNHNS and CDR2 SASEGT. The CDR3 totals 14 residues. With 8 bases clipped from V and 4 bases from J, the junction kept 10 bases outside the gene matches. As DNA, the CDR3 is TGTGCCAGCGGGGGACAGGTTCCTCTGTACGAGCAGTACTTC. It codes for CASGGQVPLYEQYF.

The CDR3 nucleotides are TGTGCCAGCCGGGGGGACATTGACACTGAAGCTTTCTTT. It translates to CASRGDIDTEAFF. The chain combines TRBV25-1 with TRBJ1-1; TRBD1 might be the D (6 bases). V dropped 8 bases and J dropped 3 bases, with 13 bases sitting between them. Germline loops: CDR1 MGHDK, CDR2 SYGVNS. The CDR3 has 13 amino acids.

The CDR3 region has the DNA TGTGCCAGCAGTGATTGGACTATCGGGGCAGGGGAAAAACTGTTTTTT. Protein sequence: CASSDWTIGAGEKLFF. The V gene is TRBV25-1, the J gene TRBJ1-4; a possible D gene is TRBD1 (5 bases). Germline V gene lookup returns CDR1 MGHDK and CDR2 SYGVNS. There are 16 residues in the CDR3. V lost 3 bases and J lost 8, with 19 bases in between.

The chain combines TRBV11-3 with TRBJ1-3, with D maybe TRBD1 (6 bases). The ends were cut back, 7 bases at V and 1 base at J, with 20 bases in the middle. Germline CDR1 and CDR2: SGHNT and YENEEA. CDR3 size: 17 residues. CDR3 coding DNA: TGTGCCAGCACGCCAGTTCGACAGGCCAAATCTGGAAACACCATATATTTT. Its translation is CASTPVRQAKSGNTIYF.